This T cell receptor beta chain is from a study of T cells in tuberculosis (dated by TCRdb to 2016 to 2018). Broadly, across the study: In the study, CD1B tetramers and high-throughput TCR immunosequencing were combined to characterize T cells specific for the mycobacterial lipid antigen glucose monomycolate (GMM). In a South African clinical cohort, IGRA-negative adolescents, IGRA-positive adolescents with latent tuberculosis and adults with active tuberculosis were compared, with 10 to 11 people in each group. The full study reports these points: The smaller NN-distances in active tuberculosis patients were driven in part by shorter CDR3-alpha lengths, while the difference seen for TCR-beta was not statistically significant. Smaller mean NN-distances to GMM-specific TCRs were observed in active tuberculosis TCR-alpha repertoires than in IGRA-negative controls, suggesting clonal expansion of GMM-specific TCRs. With the diverse GMM-specific repertoire as input, a classifier achieved more than 85% accuracy (AUROC around 0.93), whereas GEM motif frequencies as input gave around 70% accuracy. Clinical samples were chosen by availability of cryopreserved specimens, and active tuberculosis cases were adults while controls were adolescents.

Concerning this clone: The antigen it recognizes is unknown. No clone much larger than this one lies a single base away; base qualities are absent.

At study entry, a tuberculin skin test and the QuantiFERON-TB GOLD In-Tube IGRA were used to screen adolescents for latent tuberculosis infection. Immunosequencing was performed on unsorted cryopreserved PBMC, with some 98,000 T cells per clinical donor covered on average. Eleven high schools in the Worcester region of the Western Cape, South Africa, served as enrollment sites for adolescents aged 12 to 18 years. Approximately 10 adolescents infected with M. tuberculosis and around ten uninfected adolescents were chosen and matched for age and sex. For the adolescents, PBMC were isolated by density centrifugation from freshly drawn heparinized blood and then cryopreserved. The CDR3 runs 15 amino acids, cysteine and phenylalanine included. Only the CDR3 region is kept as DNA, spanning 45 bases read in frame from base 1. The germline V gene gives CDR1 as MNHEY and CDR2 as SVGAGI. Trimming removed 6 bases from V and 5 bases from J; the gene matches leave 11 bases unexplained.

The immunoSEQ multiplex PCR assay was used to generate TCR libraries, with TCR-beta and/or TCR-alpha/delta assays applied to each sample. Amplified TCR libraries were sequenced on the Illumina high-throughput platform. Under the source paper's analysis protocol: Clustering and dimensionality reduction relied on pairwise TCRdist distances among GMM-specific receptors from T cells that were either sorted ex vivo or expanded in vitro. Each clinical repertoire received a mean NN-distance score, defined as the average TCRdist to the nearest 10% of tetramer-positive reference sequences. GEM TCR motif frequency was calculated as the fraction of unique TCRs that matched known GEM sequences in V/J usage and CDR3 length. Linear discriminant analysis with leave-one-out cross-validation, implemented in scikit-learn, was used to classify active tuberculosis. Imported from immuneACCESS, the table was reduced by TCRdb to in-frame sequences with V and J called. These copies leave out some clones; in studies compared against another copy, an unresolved V gene accounts for under half, and the cause of the remainder is not known. V, J and clone size were drawn from that table, and D and trimming were deduced from the DNA. In this sample the table shows around 32,000 clones, approximately 94% of which occur a single time. The ten largest clones add up to approximately 8.2% of the sample.

This TCR was recovered from a donor aged 10 to 29 with latent tuberculosis or without tuberculosis infection. The V gene is TRBV6-5 and the J gene is TRBJ2-7, with 9 junctional bases fitting TRBD1. Sequencing was done on a sample of PBMCs. The CDR3 here reads CASSSAYRGLDEQYF. The nucleotide sequence is given as TGTGCCAGCAGCAGTGCCTACAGGGGGCTTGACGAGCAGTACTTC.